Listed below are T cell receptor beta chains from one sample, sequenced in a study of blood T cell repertoires in COVID-19. Only in-frame clones appear in the TCRdb table, and some are missing; sequencing was by immunoSEQ multiplex PCR. The data contain about 250,000 clones, 80% to 90% of them singletons. Sequenced: peripheral blood. The receptor source for this set is a man aged 45-60 years with acute or convalescent COVID-19. Both conserved end residues are part of each CDR3. The order of the fields is D gene, J gene, V gene, clone size, CDR3 protein, CDR3 DNA. A D gene is named only where the DNA matches it firmly. Rows give clone size only sometimes, using once, few, many, or a class for an expanded clone.

D: -
J: TRBJ1-1
V: TRBV9
size: -
CDR3: CASRLTTDTEAFF
DNA: TGTGCCAGCAGACTAACGACGGACACTGAAGCTTTCTTT

D: -
J: TRBJ2-1
V: TRBV3-1/TRBV3-2
size: -
CDR3: CASSQEGTSEFF
DNA: TGTGCCAGCAGCCAAGAGGGGACTTCGGAGTTCTTC

D: -
J: TRBJ1-4
V: TRBV19
size: -
CDR3: CASSRQPAFSEKLFF
DNA: TGTGCCAGTAGTAGACAGCCGGCGTTTTCCGAAAAACTGTTTTTT

D: TRBD1
J: TRBJ1-2
V: TRBV19
size: few
CDR3: CASIPGTGGGYTF
DNA: TGTGCCAGTATCCCCGGGACAGGGGGTGGCTACACCTTC

D: -
J: TRBJ1-1
V: TRBV6-5
size: -
CDR3: CASKGGEASTEAFF
DNA: TGTGCCAGCAAGGGTGGGGAGGCGAGCACTGAAGCTTTCTTT

D: -
J: TRBJ1-2
V: TRBV6-6
size: -
CDR3: CATRGGLYGYTF
DNA: TGTGCTACCCGGGGGGGCCTCTATGGCTACACCTTC

D: TRBD2
J: TRBJ2-1
V: TRBV9
size: -
CDR3: CASSVVIGGGALEEQFF
DNA: TGTGCCAGCAGCGTAGTCATAGGCGGGGGGGCATTAGAGGAGCAGTTCTTC

D: -
J: TRBJ1-3
V: TRBV4-1
size: once
CDR3: CASSQDKVPGSGNTIYF
DNA: TGCGCCAGCAGCCAAGATAAGGTTCCAGGCTCTGGAAACACCATATATTTT

D: TRBD2
J: TRBJ2-2
V: TRBV6-5
size: -
CDR3: CASSSGTSWTGELFF
DNA: TGTGCCAGCAGTTCCGGGACTAGCTGGACCGGGGAGCTGTTTTTT

D: TRBD1
J: TRBJ1-2
V: TRBV6-6
size: -
CDR3: CASSLRTGVLANYGYTF
DNA: TGTGCCAGCAGTCTAAGGACAGGGGTCTTAGCTAACTATGGCTACACCTTC

D: TRBD2
J: TRBJ2-1
V: TRBV11-2
size: -
CDR3: CASSLQTSGIWEQFF
DNA: TGTGCCAGCAGCCTCCAGACTAGCGGAATTTGGGAGCAGTTCTTC

D: -
J: TRBJ1-6
V: TRBV6-1
size: -
CDR3: CASSEFGLNSPLHF
DNA: TGTGCCAGCAGTGAATTTGGTCTAAATTCACCCCTCCACTTT

D: TRBD1
J: TRBJ1-1
V: TRBV28
size: -
CDR3: CASSPLWDRTHEAFF
DNA: TGTGCCAGCAGTCCCCTCTGGGACAGAACACATGAAGCTTTCTTT

D: -
J: TRBJ2-1
V: TRBV5-1
size: -
CDR3: CASSPDSSYNEQFF
DNA: TGCGCCAGCAGCCCGGACAGTTCATACAATGAGCAGTTCTTC

D: -
J: TRBJ2-7
V: TRBV6-1
size: -
CDR3: CASSEASGSPYEQYF
DNA: TGTGCCAGCAGTGAAGCCTCCGGGAGTCCCTACGAGCAGTACTTC

D: TRBD1
J: TRBJ1-2
V: TRBV6-5
size: -
CDR3: CASSRDRGNGYTF
DNA: TGTGCCAGCAGTCGCGACAGGGGTAATGGCTACACCTTC

D: -
J: TRBJ1-1
V: TRBV4-1
size: -
CDR3: CASSLPSRGEAFF
DNA: TGCGCCAGCAGCCTCCCAAGCCGGGGTGAAGCTTTCTTT

D: -
J: TRBJ1-1
V: TRBV11-3
size: -
CDR3: CASSSQGFTEAFF
DNA: TGTGCCAGCAGCTCCCAGGGGTTTACTGAAGCTTTCTTT

D: TRBD1
J: TRBJ1-4
V: TRBV5-1
size: -
CDR3: CASSRTGQGGEKLFF
DNA: TGCGCCAGCAGCAGAACGGGACAGGGGGGTGAAAAACTGTTTTTT

D: TRBD1
J: TRBJ2-5
V: TRBV24-1
size: -
CDR3: CATSAQGETQYF
DNA: TGTGCCACCAGTGCACAGGGGGAGACCCAGTACTTC

D: -
J: TRBJ2-3
V: TRBV4-1
size: -
CDR3: CASSPVGDLLGTDTQYF
DNA: TGCGCCAGCAGCCCGGTAGGGGACTTATTGGGCACAGATACGCAGTATTTT

D: -
J: TRBJ1-5
V: TRBV12-5
size: few
CDR3: CASGLLEQGWGNQPQHF
DNA: TGTGCTAGTGGTTTGCTCGAACAGGGTTGGGGCAATCAGCCCCAGCATTTT

D: -
J: TRBJ2-3
V: TRBV7-3
size: -
CDR3: CASSLSGTDTQYF
DNA: TGTGCCAGCAGCTTATCGGGCACAGATACGCAGTATTTT